This TCR beta chain was captured in a study of cytomegalovirus exposure and HLA in healthy donors. Study-level results: A few CMV-associated chains proved CMV antigen-specific in vitro. Reports showed the classifier diagnosing cytomegalovirus status with high specificity and sensitivity. Later analysis associated a missense DCLRE1C variant with TCR beta V- and J-gene trimming.

With regard to this clone: Its antigen remains unknown.

Looked up from germline, CDR1 is SGHRS and CDR2 is YFSETQ. The V and J ends lost 0 bases and 6 bases, in that order; junction bases with no gene match: 4. This CDR3 has 14 amino acids. In the PCR, 60 Vbeta and 13 Jbeta primers were used. Profiled with immunoSEQ multiplex PCR; TCRdb holds only in-frame clones, not every one. The sample yields 200,000 to 300,000 clones, 81% seen once. This sequence joins TRBV5-1 and TRBJ2-3; TRBD2 matches at 7 bases. The material sequenced was PBMCs. The source of this sequence is a woman aged 60-75 years in good health and CMV-seropositive. CDR3 region: CASSLAGRGDTQYF. CDR3 nucleotide sequence: TGCGCCAGCAGCTTGGCAGGGCGGGGGGATACGCAGTATTTT.